One and the same sample provided the 26 T cell receptor beta chains below, sequenced in a study of blood T cells in healthy people across ages. Sample-barcoded 5' priming and a J-beta primer mix drove a second PCR of about 6 to 12 cycles. In TCRdb, the 5' RACE reads were re-called with MiXCR into one record per CDR3 protein. The sample yields more than 900,000 distinct CDR3 sequences, 29% seen once. This same sample was also taken into another study, of T cells of mothers and their children.

The sequenced sample was blood. The receptor set was obtained from a woman aged 40 to 49 in good health.

CDR3 loop: CASSLRELRAGELFF. As DNA, the CDR3 is TGTGCCAGCAGCTTAAGAGAGTTGAGAGCCGGGGAGCTGTTTTTT. This chain uses TRBV7-2 with TRBJ2-2; D call uncertain. Trimming took 2 bases from V and 6 from J, leaving 13 bases between them. Germline V gene sequence: CDR1 SGHTA, CDR2 FQGNSA. The CDR3 contains 15 residues.

CDR3 residues: CASMSGDVVNEQFF. In nucleotides, the CDR3 is TGTGCCAGTATGAGCGGGGATGTCGTCAATGAGCAGTTCTTC. The chain is built from TRBV12-3 or TRBV12-4 and TRBJ2-1; 7 bases fit TRBD2. The CDR3 is made up of 14 amino acids. Germline trimming cut 9 bases from V and 6 bases from J; bases unmatched to any gene: 11.

The chain is built from TRBV20-1 and TRBJ2-5; 8 bases are a match to TRBD1. After removal of 5 bases from V and 5 bases from J, the junction contained 4 bases not matched to a gene. This CDR3 is 12 amino acids long. Germline CDR1 reads DFQATT; CDR2 reads SNEGSKA (reference sequence). Here the CDR3 DNA reads TGCAGTGCTGGACAGGGAGTGGAGACCCAGTACTTC. Translating gives CSAGQGVETQYF.

In this sample, this clonotype turned up many times. The chain recombines TRBV20-1 with TRBJ1-2; TRBD1 might be the D (6 bases). CDR3 length: 12 residues. CDR1 DFQATT and CDR2 SNEGSKA come from the germline V gene (reference sequence). V was cut by 2 bases and J by 4 bases, with 8 bases left in between. In DNA, the CDR3 is TGCAGTGCTAGACAGGGGACCTATGGCTACACCTTC. Translating gives CSARQGTYGYTF.

This clonotype was found many times. The J gene is TRBJ1-2, the V gene TRBV20-1; no reliable D call. In germline, CDR1 is DFQATT, CDR2 SNEGSKA (reference sequence). CDR3 length equals 12 residues. Trimming removed 6 bases at V and 3 bases at J, with 11 bases between. The CDR3 sequence: CSAPGMDYGYTF. CDR3 DNA: TGCAGTGCCCCGGGTATGGACTATGGCTACACCTTC.

This clonotype has a handful of counts. The V gene is TRBV4-1, the J gene TRBJ2-1; 13 bases agree with TRBD2. Germline CDR1 reads MGHRA; CDR2 reads YSYEKL. With 0 bases clipped from V and 6 bases from J, the junction kept 5 bases outside the gene matches. CDR3 length: 17 residues. The CDR3 region has the DNA TGCGCCAGCAGCCAAGATCCGGGACTAGCGGGGTTCAATGAGCAGTTCTTC. Protein product: CASSQDPGLAGFNEQFF.

In this sample, this clonotype turned up many times. The chain couples TRBV7-6 to TRBJ2-7, with 7 bases aligning to TRBD2. The CDR3 runs 17 residues. Looked up from germline, CDR1 is SGHVS and CDR2 is FNYEAQ. The V and J ends lost 1 base and 0 bases, in that order; junction bases with no gene match: 9. In DNA, the CDR3 is TGTGCCAGCAGCTTAGGGAGCTCTAGCGGAAGCTCCTACGAGCAGTACTTC. It is translated as CASSLGSSSGSSYEQYF.

The chain carries TRBV12-3 or TRBV12-4 and TRBJ2-2; D is ambiguous. V was shortened by 8 bases and J by 3 bases, with 10 bases between the two germline ends. The CDR3 sequence is 13 residues long. CDR3 protein: CASGRQYTGELFF. The CDR3, as DNA: TGTGCCAGCGGGCGGCAGTACACCGGGGAGCTGTTTTTT.

This clonotype turned up a few times. CDR3 loop: CASREAGGLAYEQYF. CDR3 bases: TGTGCCAGCAGGGAAGCGGGGGGACTCGCCTACGAGCAGTACTTC. The chain is built from TRBV27 and TRBJ2-7, with 9 bases that match TRBD2. Germline assignment: CDR1 MNHEY and CDR2 SMNVEV (reference sequence). CDR3 length: 15 amino acids. V lost 6 bases to trimming and J lost 2 bases; unmatched junction nucleotides: 8.

The sample holds many counts of this clonotype. The chain couples TRBV10-3 to TRBJ2-1, with 7 bases that match TRBD1. The length of the CDR3 is 14 residues. The V and J ends lost 7 bases and 12 bases, in that order; junction bases with no gene match: 15. Germline V gene lookup returns CDR1 ENHRY and CDR2 SYGVKD. In DNA, the CDR3 is TGTGCCATCAACTCAGGGGGTCTGGGATCCGGGCAGTTCTTC. It specifies CAINSGGLGSGQFF.

This chain connects TRBV12-3 or TRBV12-4 to TRBJ1-4; 9 nucleotides agree with TRBD1. The CDR3 length is 14 residues. V was clipped by 3 bases and J by 9 bases; unmatched bases: 5. In DNA form, the CDR3 reads TGTGCCAGCAGTTTGGGGACAGGGAATAAAAAACTGTTTTTT. It translates to CASSLGTGNKKLFF.

This clonotype was seen only a few times. The chain uses TRBV12-5 and TRBJ1-1; D is ambiguous. The CDR3 runs to 13 residues. V lost 4 bases and J lost 1, with 7 bases in between. Germline CDR1 is LGHNT and CDR2 is FRNRAP. In DNA form, the CDR3 reads TGTGCTAGTGGTTCCGCTACGAACACTGAAGCTTTCTTT. It is translated as CASGSATNTEAFF.

There are a few counts of this clonotype. V gene TRBV7-9 combines with J gene TRBJ1-6; weak D call: TRBD1 (6 bases). This CDR3 comprises 15 residues. Per the germline V gene, CDR1 is SEHNR and CDR2 is FQNEAQ (reference sequence). V was pared by 5 bases and J by 8 bases, with 16 bases between. The CDR3 coding sequence is TGTGCCAGCAGCCCCTATAGGGGGTCGGATTCACCCCTCCACTTT. Protein sequence: CASSPYRGSDSPLHF.

This clonotype was seen a handful of times. This rearrangement joins TRBV7-2 to TRBJ2-1; D possibly corresponds to TRBD1 (5 bases). The CDR3 is made up of 13 amino acids. Trimming pared 0 bases from V and 8 bases from J, leaving 8 bases between. Germline V lookup: CDR1 SGHTA, CDR2 FQGNSA. CDR3: CASSLARVDEQFF. CDR3 DNA: TGTGCCAGCAGCTTAGCCAGGGTTGATGAGCAGTTCTTC.

The rearrangement links TRBV7-2 to TRBJ1-2, with D perhaps matching TRBD1 (5 bases). This CDR3 region has 15 residues. Germline loops: CDR1 SGHTA, CDR2 FQGNSA. Trimming stripped 1 base from V and 4 bases from J, with 13 bases between. CDR3 residues: CASSLERGQTYGYTF. As DNA, the CDR3 is TGTGCCAGCAGCTTAGAGAGGGGTCAGACCTATGGCTACACCTTC. Combining the CDR3 with reference TRBV7-2 and TRBJ1-2 gives the whole variable domain GAGVSQSPSNKVTEKGKDVELRCDPISGHTALYWYRQSLGQGLEFLIYFQGNSAPDKSGLPSDRFSAERTGGSVSTLTIQRTQQEDSAVYLCASSLERGQTYGYTFGSGTRLTVV.

A note on this clonotype: A read error may produce the germline difference seen at one junction end. The rearrangement joins TRBV7-2 to TRBJ2-1; possible D gene TRBD1, 5 bases. CDR3 length: 16 residues. Germline assignment: CDR1 SGHTA and CDR2 FQGNSA. As DNA, the CDR3 is TGTGCCTGCAGCTTAGGGGTTTTCGGGTCCTACAATGAGCAGTTCTTC. It translates to CACSLGVFGSYNEQFF. The full variable domain, completed using reference TRBV7-2 and TRBJ2-1, is GAGVSQSPSNKVTEKGKDVELRCDPISGHTALYWYRQSLGQGLEFLIYFQGNSAPDKSGLPSDRFSAERTGGSVSTLTIQRTQQEDSAVYLCACSLGVFGSYNEQFFGPGTRLTVL.

This clonotype was observed at least ten times. The V call is TRBV12-3 or TRBV12-4, the J call TRBJ2-5, with 9 bases aligning to TRBD2. The CDR3 has 13 residues. V lost 8 bases and J lost 2; bases outside the gene matches: 3. For the CDR3, the DNA is TGTGCCAGCCTTAGCGGGGGTCAAGAGACCCAGTACTTC. Amino acids: CASLSGGQETQYF.

This clonotype was found a few times. This chain uses TRBV9 with TRBJ1-2; D ambiguous. Deletions cut 4 bases from V and 0 bases from J, with 7 bases between. Germline CDR1 is SGDLS and CDR2 is YYNGEE. The length of the CDR3 is 13 residues. The CDR3 region has the DNA TGTGCCAGCAGCCAGTCCACTAACTATGGCTACACCTTC. As protein: CASSQSTNYGYTF. Drawing the rest from reference TRBV9 and TRBJ1-2, the complete variable domain is DSGVTQTPKHLITATGQRVTLRCSPRSGDLSVYWYQQSLDQGLQFLIQYYNGEERAKGNILERFSAQQFPDLHSELNLSSLELGDSALYFCASSQSTNYGYTFGSGTRLTVV.

This clonotype was observed a handful of times. The CDR3 sequence is CASSQGTFEAMNTEAFF. The CDR3 nucleotides read TGCGCCAGCAGCCAGGGTACATTTGAGGCTATGAACACTGAAGCTTTCTTT. The V call is TRBV4-1, the J call TRBJ1-1; unclear D gene. The V end was cut by 3 bases, the J end by 0 bases, with 17 bases between. The germline gives CDR1 MGHRA, CDR2 YSYEKL. This CDR3 has 17 amino acids.

At least ten counts were recorded for this clonotype. The chain carries TRBV3-1 and TRBJ2-7; TRBD2 matches at 9 bases. The CDR3 runs to 14 residues. V dropped 3 bases and J dropped 3; count of bases not matched to a gene: 3. Per germline, CDR1 LGHDT and CDR2 YNNKEL (reference sequence). CDR3 sequence (DNA): TGTGCCAGCAGCCAGACTAGCGGATACTACGAGCAGTACTTC. As protein: CASSQTSGYYEQYF.

V usage is TRBV12-3 or TRBV12-4 and J usage is TRBJ1-5; D may be TRBD1 (5 bases). Trimming stripped 3 bases from V and 3 bases from J, with 15 bases between. The length of the CDR3 is 16 residues. CDR3 bases: TGTGCCAGCAGTTTCGGGTGGCGGGGCCCCAATCAGCCCCAGCATTTT. Protein: CASSFGWRGPNQPQHF.

In this sample, this clonotype turned up a few times. The chain links TRBV5-6 to TRBJ1-3; weak D call: TRBD1 (5 bases). The CDR3 sequence is 16 residues long. Per the germline V gene, CDR1 is SGHDT and CDR2 is YYEEEE. Between the trimmed V and J ends, which lost 0 bases and 0 bases, there was a span of 10 bases. CDR3 DNA sequence: TGTGCCAGCAGCTTGGCGACAGTCTTCTCTGGAAACACCATATATTTT. Encoded protein: CASSLATVFSGNTIYF.

Ten or more counts support this clonotype. This rearrangement joins TRBV6-2 or TRBV6-3 to TRBJ2-7; 10 nucleotides line up with TRBD2. Trimming cost V 4 bases and J 2 bases; bases outside gene matches: 2. Germline assignment: CDR1 MNHEY and CDR2 SVGEGT. CDR3 length equals 14 residues. The CDR3 spells CASSFGTSAYEQYF. The CDR3 DNA follows: TGTGCCAGCAGTTTTGGGACTAGCGCCTACGAGCAGTACTTC.

V is TRBV24-1 and J is TRBJ1-2; possible D gene TRBD1, 5 bases. This CDR3 contains 16 residues. V was pared by 2 bases and J by 6 bases, with 18 bases between. Germline loops: CDR1 KGHDR, CDR2 SFDVKD. The CDR3 is CATSDSAGTPWDGYTF. In nucleotides, the CDR3 is TGTGCCACCAGTGATTCAGCCGGGACCCCCTGGGATGGCTACACCTTC.

This clonotype was recorded a few times. CDR3 nucleotide sequence: TGTGCCAGCAGTTTACAGGGGAAGTTGTACGAGCAGTACTTC. This codes for CASSLQGKLYEQYF. The chain uses TRBV27 and TRBJ2-7, with D possibly TRBD1 on 6 matching bases. This CDR3 spans 14 amino acids. The germline V gene encodes CDR1 MNHEY and CDR2 SMNVEV (reference sequence). The V end lost 2 bases, the J end lost 4 bases, and 12 bases lay between the germline ends.

DNA for the CDR3: TGTGCCAGCAGTCTACCGGGACATGGGGCGTTCGGCTACACCTTC. It specifies CASSLPGHGAFGYTF. This chain links TRBV28 with TRBJ1-2, with a possible D match to TRBD1 (6 bases). Germline V gives CDR1 MDHEN, CDR2 SYDVKM. CDR3 size: 15 residues. Trimming stripped 5 bases from V and 8 bases from J, with 21 bases between.